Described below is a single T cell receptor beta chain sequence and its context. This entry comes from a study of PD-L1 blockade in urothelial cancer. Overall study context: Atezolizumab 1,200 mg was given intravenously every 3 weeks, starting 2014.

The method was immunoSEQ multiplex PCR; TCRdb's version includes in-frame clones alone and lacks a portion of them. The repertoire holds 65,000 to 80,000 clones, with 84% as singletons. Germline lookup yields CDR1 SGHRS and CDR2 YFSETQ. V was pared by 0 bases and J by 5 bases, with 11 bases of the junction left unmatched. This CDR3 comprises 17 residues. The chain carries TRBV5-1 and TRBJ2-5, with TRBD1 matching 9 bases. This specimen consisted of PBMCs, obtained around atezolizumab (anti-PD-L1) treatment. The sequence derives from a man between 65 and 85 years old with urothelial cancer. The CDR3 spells CASSLDRGSTGGETQYF. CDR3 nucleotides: TGCGCCAGCAGCTTGGACAGGGGTTCGACAGGGGGGGAGACCCAGTACTTC. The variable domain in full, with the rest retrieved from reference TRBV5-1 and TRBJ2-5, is KAGVTQTPRYLIKTRGQQVTLSCSPISGHRSVSWYQQTPGQGLQFLFEYFSETQRNKGNFPGRFSGRQFSNSRSEMNVSTLELGDSALYLCASSLDRGSTGGETQYFGPGTRLLVL.